The 8 T cell receptor beta chains presented below share a single source sample, sequenced in a study of CD8 T cells in Susac syndrome. RNA was extracted with the RNeasy kit, and a quantity of roughly 0.5 to 1 ug was reverse transcribed using random hexamers. TCRdb used MiXCR to reprocess the immunoSEQ multiplex PCR reads, holding one entry per CDR3 protein. Of 100,000 to 150,000 distinct CDR3 sequences in the sample, around 94% were seen once. Sequencing was performed on CD8+ T cells from PBMCs. The receptors come from a human donor with Susac syndrome.

The chain links TRBV30 to TRBJ1-5; TRBD1 might be the D (6 bases). The ends were cut back, 0 bases at V and 7 bases at J, with 16 bases in the middle. In germline, CDR1 is GTSNPN, CDR2 SVGIG (reference sequence). The CDR3 is 15 amino acids. CDR3 in amino acids: CAWSVGWGADQPQHF. DNA for the CDR3: TGTGCCTGGAGTGTAGGATGGGGGGCTGACCAGCCCCAGCATTTT.

The V and J genes are TRBV20-1 and TRBJ2-5; 10 bases are a match to TRBD2. CDR1 is DFQATT, CDR2 SNEGSKA, per germline (reference sequence). The CDR3 extends over 13 amino acids. J lost 10 bases, V lost 6 bases, and 11 bases had no gene match. The CDR3 sequence: CSAQTLSGRDQYF. The DNA for the CDR3 is TGCAGTGCCCAGACTTTGAGCGGGAGGGACCAGTACTTC.

V and J are TRBV13 and TRBJ2-5, with D possibly matching TRBD1 (5 bases). Trimming took off 0 bases at V and 0 bases at J, with 14 bases between the two ends. The CDR3 has 17 residues. Germline V gives CDR1 PRHDT, CDR2 FYEKMQ (reference sequence). The CDR3 loop is CASSLGSTDRYQETQYF. In DNA form, the CDR3 reads TGTGCCAGCAGCTTAGGCAGCACCGACAGATACCAAGAGACCCAGTACTTC.

This chain uses TRBV20-1 with TRBJ1-2, with 8 nucleotides matching TRBD1. With 0 bases clipped from V and 6 bases from J, the junction kept 9 bases outside the gene matches. The length of the CDR3 is 15 residues. Germline V gene lookup returns CDR1 DFQATT and CDR2 SNEGSKA (reference sequence). Written as DNA, the CDR3 is TGCAGTGCTAGAGACCCGCCAGGGGGCTCTAATGGCTACACCTTC. Residues: CSARDPPGGSNGYTF.

The chain recombines TRBV27 with TRBJ2-2, with 7 bases fitting TRBD1. V was pared by 7 bases and J by 6 bases, with 14 bases of the junction left unmatched. The germline V gene encodes CDR1 MNHEY and CDR2 SMNVEV (reference sequence). This CDR3 contains 16 residues. The CDR3 loop is CASNNRQGRVAGELFF. CDR3 DNA sequence: TGTGCCAGCAACAATCGACAGGGCCGGGTGGCCGGGGAGCTGTTTTTT.

CDR3 protein: CASSLGRGPRSPQETQYF. Written as DNA, the CDR3 is TGTGCCAGCAGCTTAGGGAGGGGCCCCCGTAGCCCCCAAGAGACCCAGTACTTC. The chain employs TRBV13 and TRBJ2-5; D may be TRBD1 or TRBD2 (5 bases each). The germline CDR1 and CDR2 sequences are PRHDT and FYEKMQ (reference sequence). CDR3 length: 18 amino acids. Trimming cost V 0 bases and J 1 base, with 18 bases left between them.

This chain links TRBV9 with TRBJ2-3; D is unresolved. CDR3 length equals 16 residues. V was pared by 1 base and J by 0 bases, with 12 bases between. The V gene's germline CDR1 is SGDLS and CDR2 YYNGEE. The CDR3: CASSVSRQSSTDTQYF. The CDR3, as DNA: TGTGCCAGCAGCGTAAGTCGCCAGAGTAGCACAGATACGCAGTATTTT.

V and J are TRBV19 and TRBJ1-2; no clear D gene. The CDR3 has 14 amino acids. V was trimmed by 2 bases and J by 6 bases, leaving 13 bases between them. Looked up from germline, CDR1 is LNHDA and CDR2 is SQIVND (reference sequence). The CDR3 sequence is CASSIPSVPHGYTF. CDR3 coding DNA: TGTGCCAGTAGTATACCCAGCGTTCCTCATGGCTACACCTTC.